This T cell receptor beta chain comes out of a study of control samples from healthy donors and cancer patients. This clone was picked up one time. Trimming took off 2 bases at V and 4 bases at J, with 14 bases between the two ends. The germline V gene encodes CDR1 SGHTS and CDR2 YDEGEE. The CDR3 spans 15 residues. Sequencing used immunoSEQ multiplex PCR; TCRdb keeps in-frame clones, though not all of them. The profile shows 350,000 to 450,000 clones, 80% to 95% of them singletons. Sequencing input: PBMCs. The origin of this receptor is a man in his forties or fifties with head and neck cancer. The chain has TRBV5-8 and TRBJ2-3; a possible D gene is TRBD1 (6 bases). The CDR3 DNA is TGTGCCAGCAGCTTCCGTGGACAGTCGGCAGATACGCAGTATTTT. It yields the protein CASSFRGQSADTQYF.